These 31 T cell receptor beta chains share one sample of origin, sequenced in a study of T cell responses to AZD1222 COVID-19 vaccine. Produced via immunoSEQ multiplex PCR; TCRdb's table is partial and in-frame only. The sample contains about 84,000 clones, 80% to 90% of which appear only once. Sequencing used peripheral blood, obtained 28 days after the second AZD1222 dose. The source is an adult who received the AZD1222 COVID-19 vaccine.

This clone has only one observation. The chain uses TRBV15 and TRBJ1-5; D gene uncertain. Trimming removed 1 base from V and 0 bases from J, with 7 bases in between. The CDR3 sequence is 15 residues long. Per germline, CDR1 LNHNV and CDR2 YYDKDF (reference sequence). The CDR3 region is CATSRVMGSNQPQHF. The CDR3 DNA sequence: TGTGCCACCAGCAGAGTTATGGGTAGCAATCAGCCCCAGCATTTT. Supplemented by reference TRBV15 and TRBJ1-5, the full variable domain reads DAMVIQNPRYQVTQFGKPVTLSCSQTLNHNVMYWYQQKSSQAPKLLFHYYDKDFNNEADTPDNFQSRRPNTSFCFLDIRSPGLGDTAMYLCATSRVMGSNQPQHFGDGTRLSIL.

V is TRBV11-2 and J is TRBJ1-2; D gene ambiguous. This CDR3 comprises 12 residues. Germline loops: CDR1 SGHAT, CDR2 FQNNGV. Deletions cut 5 bases from V and 6 bases from J, with 10 bases between. The CDR3: CASSAFKDGYTF. Here the CDR3 DNA reads TGTGCCAGCAGCGCGTTCAAGGATGGCTACACCTTC.

This chain links TRBV5-1 with TRBJ2-3, with D unresolved. V was clipped by 4 bases and J by 4 bases, with 16 bases between them. The CDR3 length is 15 residues. In germline, CDR1 is SGHRS, CDR2 YFSETQ. For the CDR3, the DNA is TGCGCCAGCAGCAAGACTGCCGAACCTTCAGATACGCAGTATTTT. It translates to CASSKTAEPSDTQYF.

This clone was observed a single time. The rearrangement uses TRBV5-1 and TRBJ2-2; tentative D call: TRBD1 (5 bases). V was pared by 5 bases and J by 5 bases, with 10 bases between. The CDR3 consists of 13 residues. CDR1 is SGHRS, CDR2 YFSETQ, per germline. CDR3 coding DNA: TGCGCCAGCAGAGAAGGGGCGACCGGGGAGCTGTTTTTT. It is translated as CASREGATGELFF.

The gene calls are TRBV11-2 and TRBJ2-7, with D maybe TRBD2 (6 bases). This CDR3 comprises 17 residues. The germline V gene has CDR1 SGHAT and CDR2 FQNNGV. Deletions cut 1 base from V and 2 bases from J, with 18 bases between. The CDR3 loop is CASSLARRGREAYEQYF. The CDR3 bases are TGTGCCAGCAGCTTAGCTCGTAGGGGCAGGGAGGCCTACGAGCAGTACTTC.

V gene TRBV9 combines with J gene TRBJ1-5; D is undetermined. From germline, CDR1 is SGDLS and CDR2 YYNGEE. This CDR3 is built from 14 residues. V lost 0 bases and J lost 1, with 5 bases in between. The CDR3 sequence is CASSVAGSNQPQHF. DNA of the CDR3: TGTGCCAGCAGCGTAGCCGGGAGCAATCAGCCCCAGCATTTT.

The chain couples TRBV7-9 to TRBJ1-2; possibly TRBD1 for D (6 bases). CDR3 length equals 14 residues. Per the germline V gene, CDR1 is SEHNR and CDR2 is FQNEAQ (reference sequence). V lost 5 bases and J lost 7, with 17 bases in between. Here the CDR3 DNA reads TGTGCCAGCAGCCCCCTGACAGGCTCTTTTGGCTACACCTTC. Protein product: CASSPLTGSFGYTF.

V usage is TRBV6-2 or TRBV6-3 and J usage is TRBJ2-1; D possibly uses TRBD1 or TRBD2 (6 bases each). Trimming cost V 6 bases and J 5 bases, with 11 bases left between them. Germline CDR1 MNHEY, CDR2 SVGEGT. The CDR3 length is 13 residues. Written as DNA, the CDR3 is TGTGCCAGCAGCCGGGGGCCGGACAATGAGCAGTTCTTC. Translated: CASSRGPDNEQFF.

This clone was seen a handful of times. J is TRBJ2-2 and V is TRBV27; 9 bases align to TRBD1. This CDR3 spans 14 amino acids. V gave up 5 bases and J gave up 7 bases; unmatched junction bases: 5. Germline V gene data show CDR1 as MNHEY and CDR2 as SMNVEV (reference sequence). CDR3 nucleotide sequence: TGTGCCAGCAGTGAGGGACAGGGAATCGGGGAGCTGTTTTTT. Encoded protein: CASSEGQGIGELFF.

The chain links TRBV7-8 to TRBJ2-7, with a possible D match to TRBD2 (6 bases). Trimming removed 6 bases from V and 3 bases from J, with 18 bases in between. The CDR3 consists of 15 residues. The germline V gene encodes CDR1 SGHVS and CDR2 FQNEAQ. CDR3: CASSLGLPAGYEQYF. The CDR3 DNA follows: TGTGCCAGCAGTCTGGGACTTCCCGCGGGCTACGAGCAGTACTTC.

This clone was found a few times. The chain has TRBV28 and TRBJ1-5; D unresolved. Germline-derived CDR1 and CDR2 are MDHEN and SYDVKM. V shed 3 bases and J shed 5 bases, with 11 bases lying between them. This CDR3 has 14 amino acids. Here the CDR3 DNA reads TGTGCCAGCAGTTTTATCACCGCACATCAGCCCCAGCATTTT. Residues: CASSFITAHQPQHF.

This clone has a handful of counts. This chain's CDR3 is CASRLGPDSQRGYTF. The CDR3 DNA is TGTGCCAGCAGGCTCGGCCCGGACAGCCAAAGAGGCTACACCTTC. The V gene is TRBV6-6, the J gene TRBJ1-2, with D tentatively TRBD1 (6 bases). V dropped 6 bases and J dropped 8 bases, with 22 bases sitting between them. The length of the CDR3 is 15 residues. CDR1 MNHNY and CDR2 SVGAGI come from the germline V gene (reference sequence).

The CDR3 protein is CASSYSNKETQYF. The CDR3 DNA sequence: TGTGCCAGCAGTTACTCAAATAAAGAGACCCAGTACTTC. The V call is TRBV6-2 or TRBV6-3, the J call TRBJ2-5; D uncertain. CDR1 and CDR2 (germline): MNHEY, SVGEGT. The V end was cut by 0 bases, the J end by 3 bases, with 5 bases between. There are 13 residues in the CDR3.

Concerning this clone: At the DNA level, this CDR3 is encoded by other sequences in the same sample as well. The V gene is TRBV19, the J gene TRBJ1-3; no definite D call. The CDR3 extends over 14 amino acids. In germline, CDR1 is LNHDA, CDR2 SQIVND (reference sequence). V lost 4 bases and J lost 0, with 7 bases in between. The CDR3 spells CASSTGSSGNTIYF. The CDR3 DNA reads as TGTGCCAGTAGTACGGGGAGCTCTGGAAACACCATATATTTT. Complete variable domain (other parts from reference TRBV19 and TRBJ1-3): DGGITQSPKYLFRKEGQNVTLSCEQNLNHDAMYWYRQDPGQGLRLIYYSQIVNDFQKGDIAEGYSVSREKKESFPLTVTSAQKNPTAFYLCASSTGSSGNTIYFGEGSWLTVV.

The CDR3, as DNA: TGTGCCAGCAGCTGGAGACAGGGACGGCCTGAAGCTTTCTTT. It encodes CASSWRQGRPEAFF. This rearrangement joins TRBV13 to TRBJ1-1; 7 bases are shared with TRBD1. The CDR3 runs to 14 residues. V lost 4 bases to trimming and J lost 6 bases; unmatched junction nucleotides: 8. The germline V gene encodes CDR1 PRHDT and CDR2 FYEKMQ (reference sequence).

The chain couples TRBV3-1 (or the pseudogene TRBV3-2) to TRBJ2-7; D may be TRBD1 or TRBD2 (6 bases each). Trimming took off 1 base at V and 4 bases at J, with 8 bases between the two ends. This CDR3 contains 13 residues. CDR1 is LGHDT and CDR2 is YNNKEL in the germline V gene (reference sequence). CDR3 bases: TGTGCCAGCAGCCAAGCGGGGGCGTACGAGCAGTACTTC. This translates into CASSQAGAYEQYF.

The J gene is TRBJ2-7, the V gene TRBV10-3; D gene ambiguous. The CDR3 is 14 amino acids. V was cut by 0 bases and J by 1 base, with 7 bases left in between. From germline, CDR1 is ENHRY and CDR2 SYGVKD. This chain's CDR3 is CAISESGQSYEQYF. The CDR3 nucleotides are TGTGCCATCAGTGAGTCCGGTCAGTCCTACGAGCAGTACTTC.

The chain recombines TRBV11-2 with TRBJ1-4; 8 positions match TRBD1. The CDR3 is made up of 15 amino acids. V lost 5 bases, J lost 3 bases, and 5 bases stayed unmatched. Germline V gives CDR1 SGHAT, CDR2 FQNNGV. The CDR3 loop is CASSVTGAANEKLFF. CDR3 DNA sequence: TGTGCCAGCAGCGTGACAGGGGCGGCTAATGAAAAACTGTTTTTT.

The rearrangement joins TRBV3-1 (or the pseudogene TRBV3-2) to TRBJ1-3, with D unresolved. This CDR3 has 15 amino acids. Germline V CDR1 and CDR2: LGHDT, YNNKEL (reference sequence). Trimming pared 4 bases from V and 0 bases from J, leaving 10 bases between. The CDR3 reads CASSLSRASGNTIYF. The CDR3, as DNA: TGTGCCAGCAGCCTCAGCCGGGCCTCTGGAAACACCATATATTTT.

The gene calls are TRBV4-2 and TRBJ1-4, with D possibly TRBD1 on 5 matching bases. The length of the CDR3 is 16 residues. Trimming took 0 bases from V and 2 from J, leaving 10 bases between them. Germline loops: CDR1 LGHNA, CDR2 YNFKEQ. CDR3 sequence (DNA): TGTGCCAGCAGCCAAGATAGGAGGGGTACTAATGAAAAACTGTTTTTT. It specifies CASSQDRRGTNEKLFF.

V is TRBV2 and J is TRBJ2-1; 9 positions match TRBD2. V was pared by 7 bases and J by 5 bases, with 9 bases of the junction left unmatched. This CDR3 is built from 15 residues. In germline, CDR1 is SNHLY, CDR2 FYNNEI. This CDR3 reads CASNPTSGNNNEQFF. The CDR3 DNA reads TGTGCCAGCAACCCGACTAGCGGAAATAACAATGAGCAGTTCTTC.

The count of this clone is one. J is TRBJ1-2 and V is TRBV5-1, with a weak D call TRBD1 (6 bases). There are 15 residues in the CDR3. Germline CDR1 and CDR2: SGHRS and YFSETQ. The V and J ends lost 2 bases and 7 bases respectively, with 18 bases between them. The CDR3 DNA is TGCGCCAGCAGCTTAGCTACAGGGTTAGAAAGTGGCTACACCTTC. Protein sequence: CASSLATGLESGYTF.

On this clone: This specimen includes other DNA sequences encoding the same CDR3. The chain has TRBV19 and TRBJ2-3; 8 positions agree with TRBD1. V lost 4 bases to trimming and J lost 1 base; unmatched junction nucleotides: 1. CDR3 size: 14 residues. Looked up from germline, CDR1 is LNHDA and CDR2 is SQIVND (reference sequence). This CDR3 reads CASSTQGGTDTQYF. In DNA form, the CDR3 reads TGTGCCAGTAGTACACAGGGGGGCACAGATACGCAGTATTTT. Full variable domain (rest looked up from reference TRBV19 and TRBJ2-3): DGGITQSPKYLFRKEGQNVTLSCEQNLNHDAMYWYRQDPGQGLRLIYYSQIVNDFQKGDIAEGYSVSREKKESFPLTVTSAQKNPTAFYLCASSTQGGTDTQYFGPGTRLTVL.

The rearrangement uses TRBV5-1 and TRBJ1-3; D might be TRBD1 (5 bases). Germline assignment: CDR1 SGHRS and CDR2 YFSETQ. Trimming took off 0 bases at V and 2 bases at J, with 12 bases between the two ends. The CDR3 contains 16 residues. The CDR3 loop is CASSLGSREPGNTIYF. The CDR3 coding sequence is TGCGCCAGCAGCTTGGGTAGCAGGGAGCCTGGAAACACCATATATTTT.

This sequence joins TRBV18 and TRBJ1-6; 8 nucleotides line up with TRBD1. V dropped 8 bases and J dropped 5; count of bases not matched to a gene: 5. The germline CDR1 and CDR2 sequences are KGHSH and LQKENI. The CDR3 spans 14 residues. CDR3 residues: CASTRDRNNSPLHF. Here the CDR3 DNA reads TGTGCCAGCACCCGGGACAGGAATAATTCACCCCTCCACTTT.

J is TRBJ2-1 and V is TRBV29-1, with 8 bases identical to TRBD1. The ends lost 5 bases at V and 5 bases at J; junction bases unmatched: 14. Germline CDR1 and CDR2: SQVTM and ANQGSEA. The CDR3 has 16 residues. CDR3 region: CSVLDQEQGANNEQFF. The DNA of the CDR3 is TGCAGCGTTTTGGATCAAGAGCAGGGGGCCAACAATGAGCAGTTCTTC.

This clone was seen once. The chain links TRBV5-6 to TRBJ2-7; D might be TRBD1 or TRBD2, each matching 6 bases. Germline CDR1 is SGHDT and CDR2 is YYEEEE. The V gene lost 6 bases and the J gene lost 2 bases, with 21 bases spanning the gap. The CDR3 has 16 residues. The CDR3 spells CASTLLGQGTPYEQYF. The CDR3 nucleotides are TGTGCCAGCACCCTGTTAGGGCAGGGGACTCCCTACGAGCAGTACTTC.

This rearrangement joins TRBV4-1 to TRBJ2-3; unclear D gene. Germline V gives CDR1 MGHRA, CDR2 YSYEKL. The CDR3 has 13 residues. The ends were cut back, 1 base at V and 2 bases at J, with 4 bases in the middle. The CDR3: CASSQGPTDTQYF. Here the CDR3 DNA reads TGCGCCAGCAGCCAAGGCCCCACAGATACGCAGTATTTT.

The chain couples TRBV30 to TRBJ2-7; D uncertain. CDR3 size: 12 residues. The germline CDR1 and CDR2 sequences are GTSNPN and SVGIG (reference sequence). V was cut by 0 bases and J by 4 bases, with 7 bases left in between. CDR3 residues: CAWSVMGYEQYF. CDR3 nucleotide sequence: TGTGCCTGGAGTGTAATGGGATACGAGCAGTACTTC.

The chain has TRBV13 and TRBJ2-7, with 7 bases lining up with TRBD1. Germline V gene lookup returns CDR1 PRHDT and CDR2 FYEKMQ (reference sequence). The CDR3 has 14 residues. V dropped 3 bases and J dropped 3; count of bases not matched to a gene: 5. This chain's CDR3 is CASSFPGGNYEQYF. CDR3 DNA sequence: TGTGCCAGCAGCTTCCCAGGGGGTAACTACGAGCAGTACTTC.

V gene TRBV5-1 combines with J gene TRBJ1-1; 9 bases match TRBD1. CDR1 and CDR2 (germline): SGHRS, YFSETQ. This CDR3 contains 14 residues. The trim removed 4 bases at V and 6 bases at J, leaving 7 bases unmatched. CDR3: CASSRIDRGSEAFF. The CDR3 coding sequence is TGCGCCAGCAGCCGGATTGACAGGGGGTCTGAAGCTTTCTTT.